This record looks at one T cell receptor beta chain sequence and its context. The CDR3 consists of 12 residues. Germline loops: CDR1 LNHDA, CDR2 SQIVND (reference sequence). Between the trimmed V and J ends, which lost 2 bases and 4 bases, there was a span of 5 bases. Only in-frame clones appear in the TCRdb table, and some are missing; sequencing was by immunoSEQ multiplex PCR. The sample has 95,000 to 100,000 clones, approximately 96% seen once; the top ten hold about 0.23%. This record comes from a study of technical replicates of blood from several donors. The chain has TRBV19 and TRBJ2-5; D is perhaps TRBD1 (5 bases). The origin of this receptor is a human donor in good health. The sample taken for sequencing was T cells isolated from PBMCs. CDR3 region: CASSIRGETQYF. The CDR3 region has the DNA TGTGCCAGTAGTATAAGGGGAGAGACCCAGTACTTC.